This record looks at one T cell receptor (beta chain) sequence and its context. Its antigen remains unidentified. The data derive from a study of cytomegalovirus exposure and HLA in healthy donors. Findings and caveats of the study: In a later analysis, across HLA loci, associated TCR counts were highest for DRB1, lowest for HLA-C. According to an earlier analysis, most TCR beta V segments yielded productive rearrangements about 90% or about 30% of the time.

This CDR3 has 17 amino acids. In germline, CDR1 is SNHLY, CDR2 FYNNEI. V was cut by 6 bases and J by 4 bases, with 19 bases left in between. 13 Jbeta primers and 60 Vbeta primers were used for the PCR. Assay used: immunoSEQ multiplex PCR; TCRdb lists only in-frame clones, some missing. Here the sample spans roughly 150,000 clones, 80% to 85% being singletons. The source material was PBMCs. The chain uses TRBV2 and TRBJ2-6; TRBD2 is a possible D gene (6 bases). The TCR originated in a male donor in good health and CMV-seropositive. CDR3 in amino acids: CASRPGLGSLGANVLTF. The CDR3 DNA reads TGTGCCAGCAGACCGGGACTTGGCTCTCTGGGGGCCAACGTCCTGACTTTC.